Presented here are 9 T cell receptor beta chains from one specimen sequenced in a study of shared clonotypes between healthy human individuals. Sequenced by immunoSEQ multiplex PCR; TCRdb stores in-frame clones only, minus some. The data contain roughly 1 million clones, 75% of them singletons. Sequences were obtained from memory CD4+ T cells sorted from blood. The subset: CD45RA-negative fraction. The receptors here all came from a man aged 18 to 30 in good health.

The DNA of the CDR3 is TGCAGTGCTATATACAGAGAAAAACTGTTTTTT. Encoded protein: CSAIYREKLFF. V usage is TRBV20-1 and J usage is TRBJ1-4, with no clear D. Per the germline V gene, CDR1 is DFQATT and CDR2 is SNEGSKA (reference sequence). With 4 bases removed from V and 8 bases from J, the gap between germline ends came to 8 bases. The length of the CDR3 is 11 residues.

For the CDR3, the DNA is TGTGCCTGGAGATACAGGGGGCAAGAGACCCAGTACTTC. Its translation is CAWRYRGQETQYF. This rearrangement joins TRBV30 to TRBJ2-5, with TRBD1 matching 8 bases. Germline V gene lookup returns CDR1 GTSNPN and CDR2 SVGIG (reference sequence). With V trimmed by 3 bases and J by 2 bases, 2 bases remained unmatched. The CDR3 is 13 residues long.

Worth noting for this clone: This specimen includes other DNA sequences encoding the same CDR3. The CDR3 DNA sequence: TGCGCCAGCAGCTTGGATTCTGGGACTGAAGCTTTCTTT. Protein: CASSLDSGTEAFF. V gene TRBV5-1 combines with J gene TRBJ1-1; the D is unclear. Germline V CDR1 and CDR2: SGHRS, YFSETQ. Deletions cut 0 bases from V and 5 bases from J, with 8 bases between. The CDR3 has 13 amino acids.

The rearrangement links TRBV9 to TRBJ1-2; TRBD1 matches 8 bases. The CDR3 contains 14 residues. CDR1 is SGDLS, CDR2 YYNGEE, per germline. Germline trimming cut 3 bases from V and 4 bases from J; bases unmatched to any gene: 5. CDR3 nucleotides: TGTGCCAGCAGCGCCCAGGGGGCAGTCTATGGCTACACCTTC. Its protein product is CASSAQGAVYGYTF.

The gene calls are TRBV6-5 and TRBJ1-1; D unclear. Germline V gene sequence: CDR1 MNHEY, CDR2 SVGAGI. This CDR3 has 13 residues. V lost 10 bases, J lost 0 bases, and 12 bases lay in between. As DNA, the CDR3 is TGTGCCACCAGGAGCGGACTGAACACTGAAGCTTTCTTT. Amino acids: CATRSGLNTEAFF.

The chain recombines TRBV19 with TRBJ2-6, with D perhaps TRBD1 or TRBD2 (5 bases each). Per the germline V gene, CDR1 is LNHDA and CDR2 is SQIVND (reference sequence). The CDR3 sequence is 18 residues long. V was trimmed by 5 bases and J by 2 bases, leaving 19 bases between them. The DNA for the CDR3 is TGTGCCAGTAGTTCCCGGGGCTTAAGAGAGGCTGGGGCCAACGTCCTGACTTTC. As protein: CASSSRGLREAGANVLTF. Full variable domain (rest looked up from reference TRBV19 and TRBJ2-6): DGGITQSPKYLFRKEGQNVTLSCEQNLNHDAMYWYRQDPGQGLRLIYYSQIVNDFQKGDIAEGYSVSREKKESFPLTVTSAQKNPTAFYLCASSSRGLREAGANVLTFGAGSRLTVL.

A word on this clone: The same CDR3 is also encoded by other DNA sequences in this sample. V is TRBV9 and J is TRBJ2-7; the D gene is possibly TRBD2 (5 bases). Germline CDR1 SGDLS, CDR2 YYNGEE. Trimming left V 0 bases short and J 0 bases short, with 10 bases between. The CDR3 length is 15 residues. CDR3 protein: CASSVAPGSSYEQYF. CDR3 nucleotide sequence: TGTGCCAGCAGCGTAGCCCCGGGGAGCTCCTACGAGCAGTACTTC.

The rearrangement links TRBV6-5 to TRBJ1-6; D is ambiguous. Trimming took 3 bases from V and 0 from J, leaving 9 bases between them. Germline CDR1 is MNHEY and CDR2 is SVGAGI. The CDR3 covers 16 residues. In DNA form, the CDR3 reads TGTGCCAGCAGTTATTTTCAGACCTCCTATAATTCACCCCTCCACTTT. The encoded protein is CASSYFQTSYNSPLHF.

The genes are TRBV28 and TRBJ1-6; D is unresolved. Trimming cost V 4 bases and J 10 bases, with 5 bases left between them. The germline V gene encodes CDR1 MDHEN and CDR2 SYDVKM. This CDR3 has 11 residues. CDR3 region: CASSSDSPLHF. The DNA of the CDR3 is TGTGCCAGCAGTTCTGACTCACCCCTCCACTTT.